The T cell receptor beta chain under discussion was sequenced for a study of blood T cell repertoires in COVID-19. Authors' analysis steps: From reference gene primer amplification, estimates of nucleated cell counts were derived. Sequencing was performed with immunoSEQ multiplex PCR; in TCRdb, only in-frame clones are kept and a portion is missing. The D gene and trimming were derived from the DNA, and the V and J assignments and clone size from that table. The sample yields fewer than 250,000 clones, about 85% seen once. Trimming took off 1 base at V and 4 bases at J, with 10 bases between the two ends. This CDR3 has 14 amino acids. Germline assignment: CDR1 LGHNA and CDR2 YNFKEQ. The Seattle patients joined while their infection was active and were tracked longitudinally afterward.

This chain connects TRBV4-2 to TRBJ1-1; TRBD1 might be the D (5 bases). Sequenced input: peripheral blood. This clonotype originated in an elderly woman with COVID-19, enrolled during active disease. CDR3: CASSQGGGGTEAFF. CDR3 coding DNA: TGTGCCAGCAGCCAAGGCGGGGGAGGCACTGAAGCTTTCTTT.